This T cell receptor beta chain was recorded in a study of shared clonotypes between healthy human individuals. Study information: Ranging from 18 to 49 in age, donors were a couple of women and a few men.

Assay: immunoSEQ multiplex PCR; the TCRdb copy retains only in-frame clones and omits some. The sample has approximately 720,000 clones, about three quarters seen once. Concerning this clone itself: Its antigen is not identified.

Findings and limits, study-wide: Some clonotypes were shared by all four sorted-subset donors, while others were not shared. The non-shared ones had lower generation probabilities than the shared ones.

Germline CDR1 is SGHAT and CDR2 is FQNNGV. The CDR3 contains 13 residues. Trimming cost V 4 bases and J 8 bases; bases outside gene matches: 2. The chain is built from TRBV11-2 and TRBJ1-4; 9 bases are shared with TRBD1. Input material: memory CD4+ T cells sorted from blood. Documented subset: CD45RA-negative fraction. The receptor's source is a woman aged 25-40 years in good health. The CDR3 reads CASSWGQGEKLFF. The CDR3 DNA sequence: TGTGCCAGCAGCTGGGGACAGGGCGAAAAACTGTTTTTT. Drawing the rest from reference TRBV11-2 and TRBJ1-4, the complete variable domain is EAGVAQSPRYKIIEKRQSVAFWCNPISGHATLYWYQQILGQGPKLLIQFQNNGVVDDSQLPKDRFSAERLKGVDSTLKIQPAKLEDSAVYLCASSWGQGEKLFFGSGTQLSVL.